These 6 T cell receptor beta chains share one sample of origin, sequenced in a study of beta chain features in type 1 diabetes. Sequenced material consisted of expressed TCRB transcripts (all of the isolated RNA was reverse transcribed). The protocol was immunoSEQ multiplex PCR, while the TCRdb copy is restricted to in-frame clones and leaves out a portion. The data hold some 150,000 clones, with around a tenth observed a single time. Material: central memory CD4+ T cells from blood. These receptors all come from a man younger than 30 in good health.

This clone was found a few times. CDR3 sequence: CASRRTGGLYGYTF. Written as DNA, the CDR3 is TGTGCCAGTAGACGGACAGGGGGCCTCTATGGCTACACCTTC. This chain joins TRBV19 and TRBJ1-2, with 11 bases that match TRBD1. The V gene's germline CDR1 is LNHDA and CDR2 SQIVND (reference sequence). J gave up 4 bases and V 6 bases, and 4 bases lay outside the gene matches. The CDR3 is 14 amino acids.

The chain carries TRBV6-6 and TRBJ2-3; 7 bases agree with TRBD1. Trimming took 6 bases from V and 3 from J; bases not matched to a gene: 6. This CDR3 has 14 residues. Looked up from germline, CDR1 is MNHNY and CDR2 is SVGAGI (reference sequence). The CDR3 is CASSYGTATDTQYF. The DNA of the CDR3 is TGTGCCAGCAGCTACGGGACAGCAACAGATACGCAGTATTTT.

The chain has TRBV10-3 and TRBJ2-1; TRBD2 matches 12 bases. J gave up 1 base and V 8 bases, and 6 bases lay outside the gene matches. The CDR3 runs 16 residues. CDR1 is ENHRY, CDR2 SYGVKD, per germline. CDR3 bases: TGTGCCATCCGGGCTAGCGGGGGGGAATCCTACAATGAGCAGTTCTTC. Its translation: CAIRASGGESYNEQFF.

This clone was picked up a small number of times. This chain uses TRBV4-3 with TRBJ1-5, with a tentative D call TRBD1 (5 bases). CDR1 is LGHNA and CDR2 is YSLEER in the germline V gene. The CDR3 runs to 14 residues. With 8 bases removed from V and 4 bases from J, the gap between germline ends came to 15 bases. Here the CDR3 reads CASGQNRANQPQHF. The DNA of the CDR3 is TGCGCCAGCGGACAAAATAGAGCGAATCAGCCCCAGCATTTT.

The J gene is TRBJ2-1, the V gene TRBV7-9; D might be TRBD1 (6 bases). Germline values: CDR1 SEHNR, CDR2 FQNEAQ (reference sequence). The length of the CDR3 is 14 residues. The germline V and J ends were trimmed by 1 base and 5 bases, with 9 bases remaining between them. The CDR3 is CASSLGQVDNEQFF. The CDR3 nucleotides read TGTGCCAGCAGCTTAGGACAGGTGGACAATGAGCAGTTCTTC.

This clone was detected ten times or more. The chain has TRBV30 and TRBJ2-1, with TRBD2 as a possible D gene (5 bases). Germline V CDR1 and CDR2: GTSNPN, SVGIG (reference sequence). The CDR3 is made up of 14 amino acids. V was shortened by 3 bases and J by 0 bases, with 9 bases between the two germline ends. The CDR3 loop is CAWRRVNSYNEQFF. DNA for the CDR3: TGTGCCTGGAGGCGGGTGAACTCCTACAATGAGCAGTTCTTC. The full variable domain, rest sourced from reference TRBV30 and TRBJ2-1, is SQTIHQWPATLVQPVGSPLSLECTVEGTSNPNLYWYRQAAGRGLQLLFYSVGIGQISSEVPQNLSASRPQDRQFILSSKKLLLSDSGFYLCAWRRVNSYNEQFFGPGTRLTVL.